This T cell receptor beta chain was captured in a study of PD-1 blockade in mismatch repair-deficient tumors. Measured with immunoSEQ multiplex PCR; TCRdb has only the in-frame clones, and not every one. Among fewer than 100,000 clones listed, about 84% were seen once. Trimming removed 2 bases from V and 8 bases from J, with 16 bases in between. From germline, CDR1 is MDHEN and CDR2 SYDVKM. The CDR3 loop spans 15 amino acids. This chain uses TRBV28 with TRBJ2-1; D is possibly TRBD1 (5 bases). The specimen comprised peripheral blood, sampled 12 weeks after starting pembrolizumab. This TCR came from an adult with mismatch repair-deficient cancer. CDR3 DNA sequence: TGTGCCAGCAGTTTACAGGGCGGCGCCGTCCATGAGCAGTTCTTC. This sequence encodes CASSLQGGAVHEQFF.